The 19 T cell receptor beta chains reported below all come from one sample, sequenced in a study of blood T cells in healthy people across ages. For the second PCR, which ran for 7 to 11 cycles, a sample-barcoded 5' primer and a J-beta primer mix were used. TCRdb reprocessed the 5' RACE reads via MiXCR and lists one record per CDR3 protein. The table has 1.5 million to 2 million distinct CDR3 sequences, roughly 50% seen once. Input material: blood. These receptors were obtained from a woman aged 35 to 49 in good health.

This clonotype was counted only a few times. V gene TRBV3-1 combines with J gene TRBJ2-4, with D tentatively TRBD2 (7 bases). This CDR3 region has 18 residues. The ends were cut back, 0 bases at V and 4 bases at J, with 19 bases in the middle. Germline assignment: CDR1 LGHDT and CDR2 YNNKEL (reference sequence). In DNA, the CDR3 is TGTGCCAGCAGCCAAGATTCTGGGGGGGCTAGGGGGAAAAACATTCAGTACTTC. Translated, it gives CASSQDSGGARGKNIQYF.

The chain has TRBV6-1 and TRBJ2-5; weak D call: TRBD2 (5 bases). The length of the CDR3 is 16 residues. Deletions cut 3 bases from V and 6 bases from J, with 20 bases between. Germline V gives CDR1 MNHNS, CDR2 SASEGT. CDR3 in DNA: TGTGCCAGCAGTGACCTGACGGGGATTTTCGTGAAGACCCAGTACTTC. Amino acid sequence: CASSDLTGIFVKTQYF.

This rearrangement joins TRBV2 to TRBJ2-7; 9 positions match TRBD1. Germline V CDR1 and CDR2: SNHLY, FYNNEI. CDR3 size: 15 residues. J lost 6 bases, V lost 4 bases, and 10 bases had no gene match. The CDR3 region is CASSGRGQGVFEQYF. CDR3 bases: TGTGCCAGCAGTGGCAGGGGACAGGGCGTCTTCGAGCAGTACTTC.

The V and J genes are TRBV11-3 and TRBJ2-3, with 9 bases aligning to TRBD2. From germline, CDR1 is SGHNT and CDR2 YENEEA. Trimming removed 5 bases from V and 2 bases from J; junction bases left unmatched: 2. The CDR3 is 14 residues long. CDR3 loop: CASSKRGDTDTQYF. The CDR3 DNA sequence: TGTGCCAGCAGCAAGCGGGGGGACACAGATACGCAGTATTTT. The whole variable domain, remainder taken from reference TRBV11-3 and TRBJ2-3, is EAGVVQSPRYKIIEKKQPVAFWCNPISGHNTLYWYLQNLGQGPELLIRYENEEAVDDSQLPKDRFSAERLKGVDSTLKIQPAELGDSAVYLCASSKRGDTDTQYFGPGTRLTVL.

Details on this clonotype: The junction and the germline gene differ at one end; a read error may be behind it. V usage is TRBV7-9 and J usage is TRBJ2-1, with unresolved D. Per the germline V gene, CDR1 is SEHNR and CDR2 is FQNEAQ (reference sequence). The CDR3 runs 14 residues. CDR3 coding DNA: TGTGCCGGCAGCCCCTTCAGCTCCTACAATGAGCAGTTCTTC. Its translation: CAGSPFSSYNEQFF.

In this sample, this clonotype turned up a few times. This chain joins TRBV20-1 and TRBJ2-3; D not resolved. This CDR3 comprises 12 residues. From germline, CDR1 is DFQATT and CDR2 SNEGSKA (reference sequence). V was cut by 1 base and J by 9 bases, with 11 bases left in between. The CDR3, as DNA: TGCAGTGCTAGAGGAAGTTGGTGGACGCAGTATTTT. Amino acid sequence: CSARGSWWTQYF.

The chain recombines TRBV20-1 with TRBJ1-2; weak D call: TRBD1 (6 bases). CDR1 and CDR2 from the germline V gene are DFQATT and SNEGSKA (reference sequence). Trimming cost V 2 bases and J 8 bases, with 15 bases left between them. CDR3 length equals 13 residues. The CDR3 spells CSARTRGLRGYTF. The CDR3 DNA reads as TGCAGTGCTAGAACCAGGGGTCTAAGGGGCTACACCTTC.

This chain links TRBV20-1 with TRBJ2-1; TRBD2 matches 13 bases. CDR1 and CDR2 from the germline V gene are DFQATT and SNEGSKA (reference sequence). J was trimmed by 0 bases and V by 5 bases; bases with no gene match: 7. CDR3 size: 17 residues. The CDR3 here is CSAAGLAGRSSYNEQFF. The CDR3 DNA reads as TGCAGTGCTGCGGGACTAGCGGGGCGAAGCTCCTACAATGAGCAGTTCTTC.

This chain links TRBV7-9 with TRBJ2-1; D might be TRBD1 or TRBD2, each matching 5 bases. Trimming removed 3 bases from V and 6 bases from J, with 24 bases in between. The CDR3 totals 18 residues. Germline V gene sequence: CDR1 SEHNR, CDR2 FQNEAQ (reference sequence). This chain's CDR3 is CASSFRSTGQGRGNEQFF. The CDR3 DNA follows: TGTGCCAGCAGCTTTAGATCCACGGGGCAGGGACGAGGCAATGAGCAGTTCTTC.

This rearrangement joins TRBV18 to TRBJ1-6, with 7 positions matching TRBD1. Germline CDR1 KGHSH, CDR2 LQKENI. This CDR3 spans 15 amino acids. J gave up 7 bases and V 1 base, and 4 bases lay outside the gene matches. The CDR3 spells CASSPRGTENSPLHF. CDR3 DNA: TGTGCCAGCTCACCACGCGGGACAGAAAATTCACCCCTCCACTTT.

This clonotype was recorded a few times. The junction and the germline gene differ at one end; a read error may be behind it. V and J are TRBV12-3 or TRBV12-4 and TRBJ2-7; D possibly corresponds to TRBD1 (5 bases). This CDR3 spans 14 amino acids. The CDR3 nucleotides are TGTGCCAGCAACCTTGACAGCATTAGCTACAAGCAGTACTTC. It encodes CASNLDSISYKQYF.

This clonotype has more than one count but fewer than ten. This chain uses TRBV15 with TRBJ2-5; TRBD1 or TRBD2 may be the D gene (5 bases each). Deletions cut 3 bases from V and 7 bases from J, with 15 bases between. The CDR3 runs 14 residues. The V gene's germline CDR1 is LNHNV and CDR2 YYDKDF (reference sequence). CDR3 nucleotides: TGTGCCACCAGCAGTGAAGGGACCGGAGGGACCCAGTACTTC. Amino acid sequence: CATSSEGTGGTQYF. Supplemented by reference TRBV15 and TRBJ2-5, the full variable domain reads DAMVIQNPRYQVTQFGKPVTLSCSQTLNHNVMYWYQQKSSQAPKLLFHYYDKDFNNEADTPDNFQSRRPNTSFCFLDIRSPGLGDTAMYLCATSSEGTGGTQYFGPGTRLLVL.

This rearrangement joins TRBV5-6 to TRBJ2-1; TRBD1 matches 12 bases. The CDR3 is 16 residues long. V shed 3 bases and J 8 bases; nucleotides not matched to a gene: 9. Germline V CDR1 and CDR2: SGHDT, YYEEEE. CDR3 protein: CASSWAGTGGIHEQFF. The CDR3 region has the DNA TGTGCCAGCAGCTGGGCCGGGACAGGGGGCATCCATGAGCAGTTCTTC.

This chain uses TRBV5-1 with TRBJ2-4; 8 bases line up with TRBD1. The trim removed 3 bases at V and 8 bases at J, leaving 10 bases unmatched. The CDR3 is 15 residues long. Germline values: CDR1 SGHRS, CDR2 YFSETQ. CDR3 residues: CASSSNGQGWDIQYF. CDR3 coding DNA: TGCGCCAGCAGCTCAAATGGACAGGGTTGGGACATTCAGTACTTC.

This clonotype has more than one count but fewer than ten. The genes are TRBV12-3 or TRBV12-4 and TRBJ1-6; 7 bases map to TRBD1. This CDR3 has 13 residues. V shed 6 bases and J 10 bases; nucleotides not matched to a gene: 6. CDR3 sequence: CASRPTGSSPLHF. The CDR3 DNA reads as TGTGCCAGCAGACCGACAGGGTCGTCACCCCTCCACTTT.

The table lists this clonotype with a count of one. The V and J genes are TRBV6-1 and TRBJ2-3; D call uncertain. The CDR3 covers 13 residues. The V end lost 2 bases, the J end lost 8 bases, and 11 bases lay between the germline ends. CDR1 and CDR2 (germline): MNHNS, SASEGT. The CDR3 DNA is TGTGCCAGCAGTGAAAGACGGAGAATTACGCAGTATTTT. Protein: CASSERRRITQYF.

The V call is TRBV27, the J call TRBJ2-3, with 11 positions matching TRBD2. From germline, CDR1 is MNHEY and CDR2 SMNVEV (reference sequence). The J segment lost 2 bases and the V segment lost 0 bases, leaving 7 bases of the junction unmatched. This CDR3 has 18 amino acids. The CDR3 is CASSLSLLAGGPTDTQYF. CDR3 in DNA: TGTGCCAGCAGTTTATCTTTGCTAGCGGGGGGCCCCACAGATACGCAGTATTTT.

The chain employs TRBV2 and TRBJ2-7; the match to TRBD2 covers 8 bases. The J call may not be correct, given that the DNA end is closer to TRBJ2-5. Germline-derived CDR1 and CDR2 are SNHLY and FYNNEI. The CDR3 loop spans 15 amino acids. In DNA form, the CDR3 reads TGTGCCAGCAGTGAAACGGGGGGGAGGCAAGAGACCCAGTACTTC. Its translation is CASSETGGRQETQYF.

V is TRBV6-5 and J is TRBJ1-2; 10 nucleotides agree with TRBD1. The CDR3 length is 13 residues. CDR1 MNHEY and CDR2 SVGAGI come from the germline V gene. Germline trimming cut 6 bases from V and 12 bases from J; bases unmatched to any gene: 10. The CDR3 DNA sequence: TGTGCCAGCAGCCCGGACAGGGGGGTAGGCCACACCTTC. Translated: CASSPDRGVGHTF.